This T cell receptor beta chain was recorded in a study of beta chain features in type 1 diabetes. Study-wide results and limits: Reduced insertions and increased deletions marked VDJ junctions in type 1 diabetes patients. Across patients, naive, central memory and Treg TCRB repertoires exhibited apparently greater similarity than was observed across healthy donors. Type 1 diabetes patients showed a moderate but significant shortening of TCRB CDR3s in all four CD4+ subsets.

Isolation of CD4+ naive, central memory, regulatory and stem cell-like memory cells was achieved by sorting via CD45RO/CCR7/CD25/CD127/CD95/CD27. Once sorted, every population was more than 98% pure. Details on this clone: Its specificity is unknown.

Every bit of the isolated RNA underwent reverse transcription, so sequencing read expressed TCRB transcripts. Sequenced by immunoSEQ multiplex PCR; TCRdb stores in-frame clones only, minus some. The table records 400,000 or so clones, around 10% of them present only once. This TCR came from a man aged 25-45 years with type 1 diabetes. The specimen sequenced was central memory CD4+ T cells from blood.

In DNA, the CDR3 is TGTGCCAGCTGCGCAGGACACAAAGGGGAGACCCAGTACTTC. It yields the protein CASCAGHKGETQYF. This chain connects TRBV6-5 to TRBJ2-5; TRBD1 is a possible D gene (5 bases). The V end was cut by 8 bases, the J end by 5 bases, with 18 bases between. This CDR3 region has 14 residues. Germline CDR1 MNHEY, CDR2 SVGAGI.